This TCR beta chain was profiled in a study of T cells in Graves' hyperthyroidism and ophthalmopathy (dated by TCRdb to the late 2010s). About the investigation overall: Peripheral blood samples were taken at the time of initial diagnosis, prior to any treatment. For training and testing, the 100 or so patients in the discovery cohort were randomly divided in a 7:3 ratio. To identify distinguishing TCR V-J signatures, a discovery cohort of roughly 100 patients was used, comprising some 43 with Graves' ophthalmopathy and some 60 with stable Graves' hyperthyroidism. TCR Vbeta CDR3 sequencing of 135 peripheral blood samples (around 45 ophthalmopathy, over 70 hyperthyroidism and roughly 17 progressor patients) is reported in the paper. Following sampling, methimazole starting at 30 mg daily was given to hyperthyroidism patients, and high-dose intravenous methylprednisolone was given to ophthalmopathy patients. Whether ophthalmopathy could be predicted prospectively was tested in an independent validation cohort made up of 18 to 20 hyperthyroidism patients plus 17 patients who later progressed to ophthalmopathy. The study also compared thyroid tissue and blood T-cell repertoires from several Graves' hyperthyroidism patients. The paper as a whole reports these results and caveats: In validation, the model predicted progression to ophthalmopathy with about 71% sensitivity and 72% to 85% specificity, a median of 6.5 months before onset. Sample size was not statistically predetermined, and blinding of investigators to group allocation was not performed. A model built on a 13 V-J signature distinguished ophthalmopathy from stable hyperthyroidism, reaching about 89% sensitivity and approximately 81% specificity in cross-validation and 80%/75% in testing. Most expanded thyroid clonotypes (frequency above 0.001) were also detected in blood, suggesting blood repertoires may reflect thyroid immune responses.

This clonotype was counted only a few times. Its antigen is currently not known. No much larger clone is present one base from it, and per-base qualities are unavailable. Amplification of TCR beta CDR3 regions was carried out from RNA transcripts. The TCR CDR3 was subjected to a first round of RT-PCR using the HTBI primer set and the Qiagen OneStep RT-PCR kit. Libraries were constructed in a second round of multiplex PCR, after which size selection and purification were performed. Paired-end sequencing of the libraries was performed with 100 bp reads on an Illumina HiSeq2000. In the original analysis: SOAPnuke was used to process the raw data, throwing out any read that contained adapters or uncalled bases, had a mean Phred below 15, or lacked an exact constant-primer or identifier match. High-quality paired reads were merged with COPE v1.2.5, and unique nucleotide sequences were defined as clonotypes. MiTCR v1.1 was used to align the clonotypes against IMGT TRBV, TRBD and TRBJ reference segments. The analysis included only V-J combinations with a frequency above 0.0001, which together covered 98% to 99.2% of the repertoires. A TCS score was defined as the ratio of F50 (clonal expansion) to E x V (chaos), with BLOSUM62-based TCRdist applied between CDR3 peptides within each V-J. Welch's t-statistics and random forest reduced fewer than 550 V-J features to 13, which were used in a naive Bayes classifier (R e1071). TCRdb ran its own pipeline on the public reads, namely fastp trimming at Q25 and MiXCR clone calling, and kept in-frame beta chains. Rows matching on CDR3 protein sequence are summarized as one entry with the most common DNA and genes. V and J calls and clone size were set by TCRdb, not the authors. The sample table records around 580,000 distinct CDR3 sequences; around 15% of these occur just once. Of the sample, around a sixth falls within the top ten clones.

Graves' hyperthyroidism was defined as stable when no progression to ophthalmopathy occurred over 18 months of follow-up. The hyperthyroidism patients were between 18 and 65 years old and newly diagnosed, with a disease duration of less than 2 months. Any patient with an uncontrolled infection, another autoimmune disease, pregnancy or lactation was excluded. Clinical symptoms, serum thyroxine and TRAb, thyroid ultrasound, and orbital computed tomography formed the basis for the diagnoses. PBMCs were isolated from 10 ml of fresh peripheral blood by Ficoll-Paque density gradient centrifugation. Trizol reagent was used to extract total RNA, and RNA quality was then checked on an Agilent 2100 Bioanalyzer. This clonotype was sampled from a woman aged 18-35 years with Graves' hyperthyroidism. Sequenced input: blood.

The DNA sequence is given as TGCAGCGTTGCCGGCAGTGAAGCTTTCTTT. This is translated as CSVAGSEAFF. The chain couples TRBV29-1 to TRBJ1-1; the D gene cannot be named for sure. CDR1 and CDR2 (SQVTM, ANQGSEA) derive from the germline V gene. Inclusive of the bounding cysteine and phenylalanine, the CDR3 is 10 residues long. CDR3 DNA is the only sequence kept; it has 30 bases, read in frame from the first base. A distance of 7 bases separates the germline ends of V and J, which lose 4 bases and 7 bases respectively.